The entry below gives a single TCR beta chain sequence along with its context. Its specificity is not known. TCRdb processed the 5' RACE reads anew with MiXCR; each CDR3 protein has one entry. The sample holds about 340,000 distinct CDR3 sequences, roughly 15% seen once. The record originates from a study of T-cell memory formation after mild COVID-19. General study points: Day 15 to 85 contracting clones showed balanced CD4/CD8; day 15 to 37 expanders favored CD4+.

Germline lookup yields CDR1 SNHLY and CDR2 FYNNEI. The V and J ends lost 7 bases and 1 base, in that order; junction bases with no gene match: 7. The CDR3 consists of 15 residues. Specimen: PBMCs or a T cell subset sorted from them (not recorded which). This sequence joins TRBV2 and TRBJ2-3; 8 bases agree with TRBD1. This clonotype was obtained from a man aged 18 to 30 who had mild COVID-19 (a few samples of this study predate the infection). Cell type and time point are not known. The CDR3 DNA follows: TGTGCCAGCACTATGGACAGGGTTGGCACAGATACGCAGTATTTT. It yields the protein CASTMDRVGTDTQYF. Drawing the rest from reference TRBV2 and TRBJ2-3, the complete variable domain is EPEVTQTPSHQVTQMGQEVILRCVPISNHLYFYWYRQILGQKVEFLVSFYNNEISEKSEIFDDQFSVERPDGSNFTLKIRSTKLEDSAMYFCASTMDRVGTDTQYFGPGTRLTVL.